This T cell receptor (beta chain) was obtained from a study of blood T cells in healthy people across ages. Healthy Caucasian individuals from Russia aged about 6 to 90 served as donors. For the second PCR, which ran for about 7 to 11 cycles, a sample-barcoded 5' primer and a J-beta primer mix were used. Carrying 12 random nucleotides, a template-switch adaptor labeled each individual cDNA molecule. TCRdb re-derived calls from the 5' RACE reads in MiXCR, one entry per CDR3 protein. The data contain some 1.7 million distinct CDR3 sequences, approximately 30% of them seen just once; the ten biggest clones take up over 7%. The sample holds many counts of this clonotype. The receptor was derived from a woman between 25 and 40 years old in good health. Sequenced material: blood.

The CDR3 sequence: CASKPTGTGSYEQYF. CDR3 nucleotide sequence: TGTGCCAGCAAACCCACCGGGACAGGGTCCTACGAGCAGTACTTC. The chain recombines TRBV6-5 with TRBJ2-7, with 9 positions matching TRBD1. After removal of 7 bases from V and 1 base from J, the junction contained 8 bases not matched to a gene. Germline CDR1 and CDR2: MNHEY and SVGAGI. This CDR3 region has 15 residues.